This entry is about one TCR beta chain. The germline V gene has CDR1 SGHVS and CDR2 FQNEAQ. Trimming took 1 base from V and 3 from J, leaving 15 bases between them. This CDR3 spans 16 amino acids. It was about 210 ng DNA, around 33,000 T cell genomes, that sorted-subset replicate PCRs used. Generated by immunoSEQ multiplex PCR, the TCRdb table keeps only in-frame clones and is missing some. The table has 2 million to 2.5 million clones, around 95% seen once; the top ten hold roughly 0.13%. The data belong to a study of shared clonotypes between healthy human individuals. Sequenced input: naive CD4+ T cells sorted from blood. Subset in this sample: CD45RA+ positively selected. This sequence joins TRBV7-8 and TRBJ1-1; D unclear. This receptor was taken from a man between 18 and 29 years old in good health. In DNA, the CDR3 is TGTGCCAGCAGCTTAGAGACTGCCCTGATTTACACTGAAGCTTTCTTT. This sequence encodes CASSLETALIYTEAFF.